This TCR beta chain comes out of a study of blood T cell repertoires in COVID-19. In the authors' methods: Reference gene primer amplification yielded estimated nucleated cell counts. TCRdb's table, derived via immunoSEQ multiplex PCR, lists solely in-frame clones and lacks some. That table is the source of V, J and clone size, and D and trimming were worked out from the DNA. The data show fewer than 350,000 clones, with 89% seen just once and about 1.7% held by the top ten. Trimming removed 0 bases from V and 2 bases from J, with 5 bases in between. Germline assignment: CDR1 SGHAT and CDR2 FQNNGV. This CDR3 region has 13 residues.

The origin of this receptor is a woman aged 40 to 50 who had recovered from COVID-19. Source material: PBMCs or T cells enriched from blood (not recorded which). The chain links TRBV11-2 to TRBJ2-7; no clear D gene. The chain's CDR3 is CASSLDPAYEQYF. DNA for the CDR3: TGTGCCAGCAGCTTAGATCCAGCCTACGAGCAGTACTTC.